What follows is one T cell receptor beta chain and its context. This specimen belongs to a study of blood T cells in healthy people across ages. Germline values: CDR1 SGHAT, CDR2 FQNNGV. This CDR3 has 11 amino acids. V lost 6 bases, J lost 9 bases, and 11 bases lay in between. The second PCR ran roughly 7 to 11 cycles with a sample-barcoded 5' primer and J-beta primers. TCRdb re-derived calls from the 5' RACE reads in MiXCR, one entry per CDR3 protein. This sample yields about 2 million distinct CDR3 sequences, of which around half are seen a single time; around 2.1% belongs to the top ten. This sequence originates from a woman in her thirties or forties in good health. The rearrangement uses TRBV11-2 and TRBJ1-1; D gene unclear. The sequencing sample was made of blood. DNA for the CDR3: TGTGCCAGCAGTTCAGCGCAAAAAGCTTTCTTT. This encodes CASSSAQKAFF.